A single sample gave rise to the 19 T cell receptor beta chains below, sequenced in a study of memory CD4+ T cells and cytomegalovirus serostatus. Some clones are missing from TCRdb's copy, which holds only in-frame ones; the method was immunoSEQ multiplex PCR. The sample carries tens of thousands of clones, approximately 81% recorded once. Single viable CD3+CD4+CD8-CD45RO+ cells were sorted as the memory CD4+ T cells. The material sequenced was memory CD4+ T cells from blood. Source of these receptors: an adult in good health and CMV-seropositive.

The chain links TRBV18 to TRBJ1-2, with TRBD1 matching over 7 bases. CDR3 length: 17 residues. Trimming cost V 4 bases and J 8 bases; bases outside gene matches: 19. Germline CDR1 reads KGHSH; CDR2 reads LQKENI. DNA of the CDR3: TGTGCCAGCTCACTCTCCGGGACAGTAAGGCGGTTGGTCGGCTACACCTTC. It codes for CASSLSGTVRRLVGYTF.

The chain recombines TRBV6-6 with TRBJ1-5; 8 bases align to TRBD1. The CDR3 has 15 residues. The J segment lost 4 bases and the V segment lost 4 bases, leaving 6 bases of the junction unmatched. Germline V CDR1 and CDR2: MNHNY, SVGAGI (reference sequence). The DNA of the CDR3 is TGTGCCAGCAGTTTCGGGGGACAGGAAAATCAGCCCCAGCATTTT. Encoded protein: CASSFGGQENQPQHF.

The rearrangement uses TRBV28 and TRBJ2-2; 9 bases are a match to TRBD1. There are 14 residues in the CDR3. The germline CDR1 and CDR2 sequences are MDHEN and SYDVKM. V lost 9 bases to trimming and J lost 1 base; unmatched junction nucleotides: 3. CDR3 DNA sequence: TGTGCCAGTTGGGACAGGGAGAACACCGGGGAGCTGTTTTTT. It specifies CASWDRENTGELFF.

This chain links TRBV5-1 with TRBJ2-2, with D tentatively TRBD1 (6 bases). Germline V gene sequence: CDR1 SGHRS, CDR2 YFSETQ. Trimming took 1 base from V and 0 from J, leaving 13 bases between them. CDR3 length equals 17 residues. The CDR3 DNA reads TGCGCCAGCAGCTTGATCCCAGGGGCCACGAACACCGGGGAGCTGTTTTTT. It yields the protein CASSLIPGATNTGELFF.

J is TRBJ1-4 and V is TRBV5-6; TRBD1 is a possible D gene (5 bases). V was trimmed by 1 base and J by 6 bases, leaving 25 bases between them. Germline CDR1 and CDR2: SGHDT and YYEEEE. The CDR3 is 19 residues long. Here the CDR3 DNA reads TGTGCCAGCAGCTTGACCTTTTCCCGGGGCAGCAGGGCTGATGAAAAACTGTTTTTT. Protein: CASSLTFSRGSRADEKLFF.

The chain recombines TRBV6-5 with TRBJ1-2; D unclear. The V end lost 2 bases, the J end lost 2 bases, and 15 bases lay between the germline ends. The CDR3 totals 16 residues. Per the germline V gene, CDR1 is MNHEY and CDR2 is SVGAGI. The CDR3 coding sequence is TGTGCCAGCAGTTACGGTCCCATGACCGAAAACTATGGCTACACCTTC. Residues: CASSYGPMTENYGYTF.

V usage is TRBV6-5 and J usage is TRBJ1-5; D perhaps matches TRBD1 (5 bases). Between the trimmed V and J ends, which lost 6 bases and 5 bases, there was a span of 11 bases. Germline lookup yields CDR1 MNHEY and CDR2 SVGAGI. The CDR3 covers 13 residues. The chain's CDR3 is CASRFGTDQPQHF. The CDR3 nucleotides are TGTGCCAGCAGATTCGGGACCGATCAGCCCCAGCATTTT.

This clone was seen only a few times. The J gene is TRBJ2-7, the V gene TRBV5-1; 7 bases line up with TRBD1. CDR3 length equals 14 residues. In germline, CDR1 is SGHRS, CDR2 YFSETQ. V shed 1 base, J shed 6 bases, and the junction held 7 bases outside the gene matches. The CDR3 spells CASSLNQGDGEQYF. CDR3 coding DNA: TGCGCCAGCAGCTTGAACCAGGGGGATGGCGAGCAGTACTTC.

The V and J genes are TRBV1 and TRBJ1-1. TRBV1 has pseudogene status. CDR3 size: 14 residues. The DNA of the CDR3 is TGCACCAGCAGCCAAGTCCCGGTGAACACTGAAGCTTTCTTT. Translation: CTSSQVPVNTEAFF.

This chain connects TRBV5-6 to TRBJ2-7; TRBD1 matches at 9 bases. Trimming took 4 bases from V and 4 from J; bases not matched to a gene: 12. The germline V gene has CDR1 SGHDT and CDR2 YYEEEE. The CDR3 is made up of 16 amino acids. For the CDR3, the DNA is TGTGCCAGCAGCCCGACAGGGGGTATCCATCCGTACGAGCAGTACTTC. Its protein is CASSPTGGIHPYEQYF. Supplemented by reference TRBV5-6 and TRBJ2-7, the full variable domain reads DAGVTQSPTHLIKTRGQQVTLRCSPKSGHDTVSWYQQALGQGPQFIFQYYEEEERQRGNFPDRFSGHQFPNYSSELNVNALLLGDSALYLCASSPTGGIHPYEQYFGPGTRLTVT.

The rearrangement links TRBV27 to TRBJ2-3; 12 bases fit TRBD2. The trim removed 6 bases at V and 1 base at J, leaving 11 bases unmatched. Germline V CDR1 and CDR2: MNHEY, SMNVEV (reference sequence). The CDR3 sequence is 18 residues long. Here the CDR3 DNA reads TGTGCCAGCAGACGGACTAGCGGGGACCCTAGCCGCACAGATACGCAGTATTTT. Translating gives CASRRTSGDPSRTDTQYF.

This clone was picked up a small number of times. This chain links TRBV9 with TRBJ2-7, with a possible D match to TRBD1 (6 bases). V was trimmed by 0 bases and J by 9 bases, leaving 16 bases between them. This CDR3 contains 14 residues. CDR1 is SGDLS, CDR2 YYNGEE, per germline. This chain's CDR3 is CASSVGAGELGQYF. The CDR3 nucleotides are TGTGCCAGCAGCGTAGGGGCAGGGGAGTTGGGGCAGTACTTC.

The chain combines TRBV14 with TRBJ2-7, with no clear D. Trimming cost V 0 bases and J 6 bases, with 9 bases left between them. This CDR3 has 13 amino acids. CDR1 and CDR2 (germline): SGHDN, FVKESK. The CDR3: CASSQDWDSEQYF. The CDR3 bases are TGTGCCAGCAGCCAAGACTGGGATAGCGAGCAGTACTTC.

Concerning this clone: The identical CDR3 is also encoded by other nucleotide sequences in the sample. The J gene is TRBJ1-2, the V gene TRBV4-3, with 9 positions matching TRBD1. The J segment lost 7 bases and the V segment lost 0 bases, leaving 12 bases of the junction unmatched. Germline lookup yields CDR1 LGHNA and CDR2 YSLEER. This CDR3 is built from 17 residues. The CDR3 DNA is TGCGCCAGCAGCCAAGATATGACAGGGGGTAAAGGAGGTGGCTACACCTTC. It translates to CASSQDMTGGKGGGYTF.

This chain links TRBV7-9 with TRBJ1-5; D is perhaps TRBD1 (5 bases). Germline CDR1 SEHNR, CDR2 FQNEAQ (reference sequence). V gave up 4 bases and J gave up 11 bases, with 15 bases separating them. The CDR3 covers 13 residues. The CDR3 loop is CASSSRRDVSQHF. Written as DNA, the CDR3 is TGTGCCAGCAGCTCGAGACGGGACGTATCCCAGCATTTT.

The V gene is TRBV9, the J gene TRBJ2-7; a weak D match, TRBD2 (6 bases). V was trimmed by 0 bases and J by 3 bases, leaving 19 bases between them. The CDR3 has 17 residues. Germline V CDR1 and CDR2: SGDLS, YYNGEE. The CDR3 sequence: CASSVGLGGGIGYEQYF. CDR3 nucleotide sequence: TGTGCCAGCAGCGTAGGCCTTGGTGGGGGGATAGGCTACGAGCAGTACTTC. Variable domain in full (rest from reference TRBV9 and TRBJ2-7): DSGVTQTPKHLITATGQRVTLRCSPRSGDLSVYWYQQSLDQGLQFLIQYYNGEERAKGNILERFSAQQFPDLHSELNLSSLELGDSALYFCASSVGLGGGIGYEQYFGPGTRLTVT.

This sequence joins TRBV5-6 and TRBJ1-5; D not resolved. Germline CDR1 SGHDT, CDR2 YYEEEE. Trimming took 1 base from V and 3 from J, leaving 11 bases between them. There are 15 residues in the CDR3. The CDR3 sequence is CASSLSLEDNQPQHF. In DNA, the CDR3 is TGTGCCAGCAGCTTGTCGTTGGAGGACAATCAGCCCCAGCATTTT.

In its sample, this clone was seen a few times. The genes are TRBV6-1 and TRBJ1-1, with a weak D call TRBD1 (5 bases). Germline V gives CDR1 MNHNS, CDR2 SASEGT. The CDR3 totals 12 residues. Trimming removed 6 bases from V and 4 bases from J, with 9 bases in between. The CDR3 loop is CASRRDGTEAFF. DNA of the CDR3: TGTGCCAGCAGGAGGGACGGCACTGAAGCTTTCTTT.

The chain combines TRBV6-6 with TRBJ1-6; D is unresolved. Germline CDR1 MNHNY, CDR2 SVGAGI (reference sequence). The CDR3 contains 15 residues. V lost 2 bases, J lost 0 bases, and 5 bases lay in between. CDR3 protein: CASSYGSSYNSPLHF. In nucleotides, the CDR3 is TGTGCCAGCAGTTACGGGAGCTCCTATAATTCACCCCTCCACTTT.